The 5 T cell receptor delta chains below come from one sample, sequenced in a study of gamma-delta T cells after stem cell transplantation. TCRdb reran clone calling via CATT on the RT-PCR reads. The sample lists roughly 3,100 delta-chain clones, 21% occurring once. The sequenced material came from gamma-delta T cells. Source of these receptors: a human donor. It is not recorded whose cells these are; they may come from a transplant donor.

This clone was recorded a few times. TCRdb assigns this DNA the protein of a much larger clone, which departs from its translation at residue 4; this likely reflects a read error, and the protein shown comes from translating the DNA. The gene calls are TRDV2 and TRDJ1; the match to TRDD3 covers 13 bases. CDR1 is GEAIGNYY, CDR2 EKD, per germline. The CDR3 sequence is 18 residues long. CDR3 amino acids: CACGTLPPLLGDTNKLIF. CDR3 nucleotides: TGTGCCTGTGGCACCTTACCGCCCTTACTGGGGGATACGAATAAACTCATCTTT.

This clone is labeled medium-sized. This chain's CDR3 is CACDTAGDWGTLPSRSWDTRQMFF. Written as DNA, the CDR3 is TGTGCCTGTGACACCGCCGGGGACTGGGGGACATTACCCTCTCGCTCCTGGGACACCCGACAGATGTTTTTC. This sequence joins TRDV2 and TRDJ3, with TRDD3 identical over 9 bases. The germline V gene has CDR1 GEAIGNYY and CDR2 EKD. The CDR3 has 24 amino acids. Trimming took 0 bases from V and 0 from J; bases not matched to a gene: 20.

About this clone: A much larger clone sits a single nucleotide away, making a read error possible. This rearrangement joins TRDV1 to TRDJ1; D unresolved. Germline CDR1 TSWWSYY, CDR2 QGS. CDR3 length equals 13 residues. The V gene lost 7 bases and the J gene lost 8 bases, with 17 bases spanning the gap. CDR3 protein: CALEGPRELKLIF. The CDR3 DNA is TGTGCTCTTGAGGGGCCGAGAGAGTTGAAACTCATCTTT.

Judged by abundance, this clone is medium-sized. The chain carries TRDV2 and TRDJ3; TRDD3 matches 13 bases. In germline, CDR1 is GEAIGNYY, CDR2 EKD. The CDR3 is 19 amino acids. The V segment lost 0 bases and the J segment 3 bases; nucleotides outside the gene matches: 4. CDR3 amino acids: CACDTLTGGYDWDTRQMFF. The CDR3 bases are TGTGCCTGTGACACCCTTACTGGGGGATACGACTGGGACACCCGACAGATGTTTTTC.

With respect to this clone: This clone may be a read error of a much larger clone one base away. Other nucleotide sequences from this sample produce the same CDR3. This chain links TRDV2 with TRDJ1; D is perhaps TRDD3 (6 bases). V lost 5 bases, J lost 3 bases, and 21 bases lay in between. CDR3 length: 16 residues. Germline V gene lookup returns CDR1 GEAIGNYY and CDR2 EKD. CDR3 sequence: CACVSLGDTRADKLIF. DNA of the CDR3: TGTGCCTGTGTGTCGCTGGGAGATACGCGTGCCGATAAACTCATCTTT.